This T cell receptor beta chain was observed in a study of shared clonotypes between healthy human individuals. Whole-study context: The study used three CD4 naive, three CD4 memory, two CD8 naive and one CD8 memory plate per donor. General study points: Investigators expected sequencing depth to affect clonotype sharing among donors.

In the source study's methods: Filtering differed since immunoSEQ provided only junctions, with no quality scores. Measured with immunoSEQ multiplex PCR; TCRdb has only the in-frame clones, and not every one. V, J and clone size derive from that table, while D and trimming were established from the DNA sequence. The table records 110,000 or so clones, 68% of them present only once. This CDR3 is 15 amino acids long. Between the trimmed V and J ends, which lost 0 bases and 0 bases, there was a span of 7 bases. Per germline, CDR1 MRHNA and CDR2 SNTAGT. On this clone itself: Its antigen is currently unknown.

The rearrangement joins TRBV6-4 to TRBJ2-3; D gene uncertain. The receptor was isolated from a woman in her 30s in good health. The source material was memory CD8+ T cells sorted from blood. Subset: CD45RO+ cells pooled with CCR7-negative TemRA cells. CDR3 in amino acids: CASSDSTGSTDTQYF. For the CDR3, the DNA is TGTGCCAGCAGTGACTCAACTGGCAGCACAGATACGCAGTATTTT.